This TCR beta chain was retrieved from a study of cytomegalovirus exposure and HLA in healthy donors. A multiplex PCR was run with 60 Vbeta primers and 13 Jbeta primers. Data came from immunoSEQ multiplex PCR; TCRdb stores just in-frame clones and leaves some out. In total, the table holds about 140,000 clones. In germline, CDR1 is MNHNS, CDR2 SASEGT. V gave up 9 bases and J gave up 8 bases, with 14 bases separating them. The CDR3 length is 13 residues. This receptor was taken from a male donor in good health and CMV-seronegative. Sequences were obtained from PBMCs. The genes are TRBV6-1 and TRBJ1-6, with D maybe TRBD1 (5 bases). This CDR3 reads CASTGEIYSPLHF. The CDR3 bases are TGTGCCAGTACGGGGGAGATCTATTCACCCCTCCACTTT.